Listed here are 29 T cell receptor beta chains from one sample, sequenced in a study of CD8+CD57+ T cells in acquired aplastic anemia. Genomic DNA provided the template from which TCR beta VDJ and CDR3 profiles were obtained. Using its own MiXCR run on the reads, TCRdb lists one record per CDR3 protein. The top ten hold roughly 2.9% of the sample, which has 150,000 to 200,000 distinct CDR3 sequences, around half seen once. Patients selected for sequencing had displayed CD8+CD57+ cell expansion by flow cytometry. The source material was sorted CD4+, CD8+, or CD8+CD57+ T cells (not recorded which) from PBMCs. The receptors shown here come from a human donor with aplastic anemia.

This clonotype was counted once. CDR3 in amino acids: CSARDHGTVNTEAFF. Written as DNA, the CDR3 is TGCAGTGCTAGAGATCATGGGACAGTGAACACTGAAGCTTTCTTT. The rearrangement joins TRBV20-1 to TRBJ1-1; 7 nucleotides match TRBD1. The CDR3 is 15 amino acids. The V segment lost 0 bases and the J segment 0 bases; nucleotides outside the gene matches: 4. CDR1 is DFQATT, CDR2 SNEGSKA, per germline (reference sequence).

Many counts were recorded for this clonotype. V and J are TRBV10-3 and TRBJ2-7, with TRBD1 identical over 7 bases. CDR1 ENHRY and CDR2 SYGVKD come from the germline V gene. V gave up 2 bases and J gave up 2 bases; unmatched junction bases: 6. The CDR3 length is 15 residues. The CDR3 reads CAISENQGVAYEQYF. The CDR3 region has the DNA TGTGCCATCAGTGAGAACCAGGGGGTCGCCTACGAGCAGTACTTC.

This clonotype was recorded many times. This chain connects TRBV12-3 or TRBV12-4 to TRBJ2-1; 9 bases agree with TRBD2. With 7 bases clipped from V and 4 bases from J, the junction kept 14 bases outside the gene matches. CDR3 size: 17 residues. The CDR3 DNA sequence: TGTGCCAGCAACAGCTGGGGGGCGGGAGGGATGTACAATGAGCAGTTCTTC. Protein sequence: CASNSWGAGGMYNEQFF.

Regarding this clonotype: This may stem from a read error, because a much larger clone lies one nucleotide away. J is TRBJ2-1 and V is TRBV5-4; TRBD2 agrees at 8 bases. V gave up 0 bases and J gave up 6 bases; unmatched junction bases: 11. The V gene's germline CDR1 is SGHNT and CDR2 YYREEE (reference sequence). This CDR3 region has 17 residues. CDR3 residues: CASSLAWSSGIGNEQFF. Written as DNA, the CDR3 is TGTGCCAGCAGCTTGGCATGGAGTAGCGGGATTGGCAATGAGCAGTTCTTC.

The chain joins TRBV7-2 to TRBJ1-2, with 8 bases lining up with TRBD1. The CDR3 length is 15 residues. Looked up from germline, CDR1 is SGHTA and CDR2 is FQGNSA. With V trimmed by 2 bases and J by 4 bases, 6 bases remained unmatched. The chain's CDR3 is CASSLTVTGAYGYTF. The CDR3 nucleotides read TGTGCCAGCAGCTTAACGGTGACAGGGGCCTATGGCTACACCTTC.

This clonotype was detected many times. V usage is TRBV20-1 and J usage is TRBJ1-1; D ambiguous. The CDR3 loop spans 13 amino acids. The V gene lost 0 bases and the J gene lost 1 base, with 6 bases spanning the gap. The germline gives CDR1 DFQATT, CDR2 SNEGSKA (reference sequence). The CDR3 nucleotides are TGCAGTGCTAGAGACCAGCGGAACACTGAAGCTTTCTTT. Its protein is CSARDQRNTEAFF.

The chain combines TRBV7-2 with TRBJ2-7, with D unclear. The CDR3 length is 11 residues. V was pared by 6 bases and J by 3 bases, with 6 bases between. Germline CDR1 and CDR2: SGHTA and FQGNSA. The CDR3 sequence: CASRVGYEQYF. The CDR3 bases are TGTGCCAGCAGGGTTGGCTACGAGCAGTACTTC. The full variable domain, in which reference TRBV7-2 and TRBJ2-7 provide the parts outside the CDR3, is GAGVSQSPSNKVTEKGKDVELRCDPISGHTALYWYRQSLGQGLEFLIYFQGNSAPDKSGLPSDRFSAERTGGSVSTLTIQRTQQEDSAVYLCASRVGYEQYFGPGTRLTVT.

V gene TRBV6-1 combines with J gene TRBJ1-6, with a weak D call TRBD1 (5 bases). The germline V and J ends were trimmed by 6 bases and 3 bases, with 9 bases remaining between them. This CDR3 has 14 amino acids. Germline CDR1 is MNHNS and CDR2 is SASEGT. CDR3 region: CASSHRFYNSPLHF. CDR3 nucleotides: TGTGCCAGCAGCCACAGGTTCTATAATTCACCCCTCCACTTT.

CDR3 in amino acids: CATSRGTGTGADEQYV. The CDR3 DNA reads TGTGCCACCAGCAGAGGTACCGGGACAGGGGCTGACGAGCAGTACGTC. The chain carries TRBV15 and TRBJ2-7; the match to TRBD1 covers 10 bases. V gave up 1 base and J gave up 5 bases; unmatched junction bases: 8. The CDR3 length is 16 residues. CDR1 and CDR2 (germline): LNHNV, YYDKDF (reference sequence).

Comment on this clonotype: A single base separates this from a much larger clone, so it may be a read error. The rearrangement links TRBV4-3 to TRBJ2-6; D unclear. The germline V and J ends were trimmed by 4 bases and 0 bases, with 16 bases remaining between them. The CDR3 is 18 residues long. Per germline, CDR1 LGHNA and CDR2 YSLEER. DNA of the CDR3: TGCGCCAGCAGCCGAGACGACGGTGGACGCTCTGGGGCCAACGTCCTGACTTTC. It specifies CASSRDDGGRSGANVLTF.

This clonotype appeared a single time. J is TRBJ1-2 and V is TRBV7-2; 7 bases map to TRBD1. The CDR3 runs 15 residues. The trim removed 5 bases at V and 3 bases at J, leaving 9 bases unmatched. Germline V gene data show CDR1 as SGHTA and CDR2 as FQGNSA. The CDR3 nucleotides are TGTGCCAGCAGCATTTTAAGGGGGCAGGACTATGGCTACACCTTC. Translation: CASSILRGQDYGYTF.

The V call is TRBV5-4, the J call TRBJ2-1; 7 bases fit TRBD2. CDR1 and CDR2 from the germline V gene are SGHNT and YYREEE (reference sequence). This CDR3 is built from 15 residues. V trimming: 0 bases; J trimming: 7 bases; junction bases outside the gene matches: 7. CDR3 DNA: TGTGCCAGCAGCTTGGATGGGGGAGGGCATAATGAGCAGTTCTTC. Translated: CASSLDGGGHNEQFF.

The rearrangement links TRBV6-2 or TRBV6-3 to TRBJ1-5, with D possibly matching TRBD1 (5 bases). The CDR3 totals 16 residues. V was clipped by 7 bases and J by 7 bases, with 23 bases between them. From germline, CDR1 is MNHEY and CDR2 SVGEGT. DNA of the CDR3: TGTGCCAGCAAACCCCCGGGACTCCGAAAGGGGCAGCCCCAGCATTTT. Encoded protein: CASKPPGLRKGQPQHF.

This clonotype was seen at least ten times. The V gene is TRBV3-1, the J gene TRBJ2-6; D is undetermined. The length of the CDR3 is 15 residues. The germline CDR1 and CDR2 sequences are LGHDT and YNNKEL (reference sequence). V lost 1 base, J lost 4 bases, and 8 bases lay in between. CDR3 residues: CASSQGSLGANVLTF. The CDR3 region has the DNA TGTGCCAGCAGCCAAGGCTCATTGGGGGCCAACGTCCTGACTTTC.

J is TRBJ2-3 and V is TRBV3-1, with 7 positions matching TRBD2. With 3 bases clipped from V and 3 bases from J, the junction kept 6 bases outside the gene matches. Per the germline V gene, CDR1 is LGHDT and CDR2 is YNNKEL (reference sequence). The CDR3 sequence is 15 residues long. In nucleotides, the CDR3 is TGTGCCAGCAGCCATTTAGCGGGTGGAACAGATACGCAGTATTTT. It encodes CASSHLAGGTDTQYF.

There are many counts of this clonotype. The chain has TRBV7-9 and TRBJ1-5; 8 bases agree with TRBD1. Germline V gene lookup returns CDR1 SEHNR and CDR2 FQNEAQ (reference sequence). V was clipped by 5 bases and J by 3 bases; unmatched bases: 6. The CDR3 is made up of 15 amino acids. Written as DNA, the CDR3 is TGTGCCAGCAGCCAAGGACAGGGCCACAATCAGCCCCAGCATTTT. Residues: CASSQGQGHNQPQHF.

This clonotype occurred once. One end of the junction does not line up with germline, which may come from a read error. V and J are TRBV12-3 or TRBV12-4 and TRBJ2-1, with TRBD2 matching over 12 bases. The CDR3 has 15 residues. The CDR3 sequence is CAGSPSGGASDEQFF. The DNA for the CDR3 is TGTGCCGGCAGTCCTAGCGGGGGGGCCTCGGATGAGCAGTTCTTC.

This clonotype has only one observation. The chain uses TRBV7-9 and TRBJ2-5; D possibly corresponds to TRBD2 (7 bases). The CDR3 has 15 residues. Looked up from germline, CDR1 is SEHNR and CDR2 is FQNEAQ (reference sequence). Trimming stripped 5 bases from V and 5 bases from J, with 18 bases between. CDR3 in amino acids: CASSQDPGGVETQYF. CDR3 nucleotides: TGTGCCAGCAGCCAAGATCCGGGGGGCGTGGAGACCCAGTACTTC.

This clonotype was observed at least ten times. This sequence joins TRBV6-1 and TRBJ2-7; TRBD1 matches at 7 bases. There are 15 residues in the CDR3. The germline CDR1 and CDR2 sequences are MNHNS and SASEGT. Trimming cost V 5 bases and J 0 bases; bases outside gene matches: 7. CDR3 amino acids: CASSLLGTASYEQYV. The CDR3 nucleotides are TGTGCCAGCAGTCTTCTTGGGACAGCCTCCTACGAGCAGTACGTC.

With regard to this clonotype: The final CDR3 position lacks the conserved phenylalanine or tryptophan, pointing to a likely read error. The chain employs TRBV2 and TRBJ1-3, with D perhaps matching TRBD1 (6 bases). This CDR3 is 16 amino acids long. Germline CDR1 is SNHLY and CDR2 is FYNNEI. The CDR3 loop is CASSESRGGPGNTIYS. CDR3 bases: TGCGCCAGCAGTGAAAGTCGGGGGGGCCCTGGAAACACCATATATTCT.

This clonotype was seen just once. The rearrangement links TRBV27 to TRBJ1-5; D is undetermined. The CDR3 runs to 15 residues. CDR1 MNHEY and CDR2 SMNVEV come from the germline V gene (reference sequence). Trimming pared 5 bases from V and 5 bases from J, leaving 16 bases between. This CDR3 reads CASSPLGGEYQPQHF. CDR3 DNA sequence: TGTGCCAGCAGTCCGTTGGGCGGGGAATATCAGCCCCAGCATTTT.

The V gene is TRBV5-1, the J gene TRBJ2-1; 7 bases map to TRBD2. V gave up 4 bases and J gave up 7 bases; unmatched junction bases: 8. Germline loops: CDR1 SGHRS, CDR2 YFSETQ. The CDR3 length is 14 residues. The CDR3 here is CASSGGDLGNEQFF. The CDR3 DNA reads as TGCGCCAGCAGCGGGGGGGACCTGGGGAATGAGCAGTTCTTC.

The V gene is TRBV5-1, the J gene TRBJ1-1; 7 bases agree with TRBD1. Trimming removed 3 bases from V and 3 bases from J; junction bases left unmatched: 8. CDR3 length: 15 amino acids. CDR1 is SGHRS, CDR2 YFSETQ, per germline. The CDR3 region has the DNA TGCGCCAGCAGCTCAGGGGGGGGGGAAGACACTGAAGCTTTCTTT. Its protein is CASSSGGGEDTEAFF.

There are many counts of this clonotype. This chain joins TRBV4-3 and TRBJ1-2, with D unresolved. The CDR3 loop spans 14 amino acids. V was pared by 2 bases and J by 2 bases, with 9 bases between. Germline lookup yields CDR1 LGHNA and CDR2 YSLEER. CDR3 coding DNA: TGCGCCAGCAGCCAACTGGGCGCGAACTATGGCTACACCTTC. The encoded protein is CASSQLGANYGYTF.

CDR3 loop: CAGGTAETQYF. The CDR3 region has the DNA TGTGCCGGGGGGACGGCGGAGACCCAGTACTTC. The rearrangement links TRBV25-1 to TRBJ2-1; a possible D gene is TRBD2 (6 bases). The last part of the DNA fits TRBJ2-5 better; the J call may be wrong. The CDR3 is made up of 11 amino acids. The germline CDR1 and CDR2 sequences are MGHDK and SYGVNS.

The chain recombines TRBV7-8 with TRBJ2-5; 9 nucleotides match TRBD2. Trimming removed 5 bases from V and 7 bases from J; junction bases left unmatched: 8. The CDR3 is made up of 14 amino acids. Germline lookup yields CDR1 SGHVS and CDR2 FQNEAQ. CDR3 loop: CASSVGLAVGTQYF. DNA for the CDR3: TGTGCCAGCAGCGTGGGACTAGCCGTAGGGACCCAGTACTTC.

The DNA for the CDR3 is TGTGCCAGCAGTTTCAATCCGGAGATGAACACTGAAGCTTTCTTT. Translated: CASSFNPEMNTEAFF. The genes are TRBV12-3 or TRBV12-4 and TRBJ1-1; D is undetermined. V lost 3 bases to trimming and J lost 0 bases, with 11 bases between them. This CDR3 is 15 amino acids long.

The V gene is TRBV4-3, the J gene TRBJ1-2, with a weak D call TRBD1 (5 bases). The germline CDR1 and CDR2 sequences are LGHNA and YSLEER. The CDR3 contains 14 residues. V was trimmed by 4 bases and J by 2 bases, leaving 11 bases between them. CDR3 sequence (DNA): TGCGCCAGCAGCCTGGGACTAGGGAACTATGGCTACACCTTC. As protein: CASSLGLGNYGYTF.

The genes are TRBV7-2 and TRBJ2-1; no definite D call. CDR3 length: 12 amino acids. CDR1 SGHTA and CDR2 FQGNSA come from the germline V gene. V lost 1 base and J lost 8, with 6 bases in between. CDR3 residues: CASSLVSYEQFF. The CDR3 DNA follows: TGTGCCAGCAGCTTAGTAAGTTATGAGCAGTTCTTC.